This T cell receptor (beta chain) was found in a study of blood T cell repertoires in COVID-19. Sequenced by immunoSEQ multiplex PCR; TCRdb stores in-frame clones only, minus some. In the table there are about 230,000 clones, 88% of which are singletons. From germline, CDR1 is SQVTM and CDR2 ANQGSEA. The V and J ends lost 5 bases and 6 bases, in that order; junction bases with no gene match: 2. CDR3 length: 12 amino acids. V usage is TRBV29-1 and J usage is TRBJ1-4, with 8 nucleotides matching TRBD1. Sequencing was done on a sample of PBMCs or T cells enriched from blood (not recorded which). The sequence derives from a middle-aged woman with acute COVID-19. The CDR3 sequence: CSVQGADEKLFF. CDR3 DNA sequence: TGCAGCGTTCAGGGGGCCGATGAAAAACTGTTTTTT.